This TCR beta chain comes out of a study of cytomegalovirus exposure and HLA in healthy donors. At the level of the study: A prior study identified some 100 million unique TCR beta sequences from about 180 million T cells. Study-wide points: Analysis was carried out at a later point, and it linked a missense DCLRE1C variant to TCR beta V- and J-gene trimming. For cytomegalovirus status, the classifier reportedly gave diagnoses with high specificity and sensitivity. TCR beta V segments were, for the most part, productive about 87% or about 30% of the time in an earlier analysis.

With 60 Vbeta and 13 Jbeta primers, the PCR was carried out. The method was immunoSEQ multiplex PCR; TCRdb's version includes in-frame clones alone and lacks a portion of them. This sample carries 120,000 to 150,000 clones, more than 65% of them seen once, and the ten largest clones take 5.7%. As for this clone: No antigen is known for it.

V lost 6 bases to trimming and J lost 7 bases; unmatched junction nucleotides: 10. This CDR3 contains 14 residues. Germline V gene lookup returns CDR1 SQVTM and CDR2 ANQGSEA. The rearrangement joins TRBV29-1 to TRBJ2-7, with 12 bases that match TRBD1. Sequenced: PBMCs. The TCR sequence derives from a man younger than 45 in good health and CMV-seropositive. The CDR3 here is CSVLGGQGANEQYF. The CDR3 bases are TGCAGCGTCCTAGGGGGACAGGGGGCGAATGAGCAGTACTTC.